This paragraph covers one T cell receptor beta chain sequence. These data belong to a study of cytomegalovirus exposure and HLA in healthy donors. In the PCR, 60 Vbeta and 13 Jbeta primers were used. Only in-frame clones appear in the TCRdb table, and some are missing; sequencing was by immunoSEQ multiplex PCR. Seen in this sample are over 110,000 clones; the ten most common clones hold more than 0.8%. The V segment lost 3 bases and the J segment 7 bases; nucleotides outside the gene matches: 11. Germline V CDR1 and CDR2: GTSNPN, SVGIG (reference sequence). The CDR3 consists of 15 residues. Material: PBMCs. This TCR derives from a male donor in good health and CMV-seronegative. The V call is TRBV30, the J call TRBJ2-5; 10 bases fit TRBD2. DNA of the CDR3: TGTGCCTGGAGCTTCGAGAGAAAGCGGGGGGGGACCCAGTACTTC. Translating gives CAWSFERKRGGTQYF.